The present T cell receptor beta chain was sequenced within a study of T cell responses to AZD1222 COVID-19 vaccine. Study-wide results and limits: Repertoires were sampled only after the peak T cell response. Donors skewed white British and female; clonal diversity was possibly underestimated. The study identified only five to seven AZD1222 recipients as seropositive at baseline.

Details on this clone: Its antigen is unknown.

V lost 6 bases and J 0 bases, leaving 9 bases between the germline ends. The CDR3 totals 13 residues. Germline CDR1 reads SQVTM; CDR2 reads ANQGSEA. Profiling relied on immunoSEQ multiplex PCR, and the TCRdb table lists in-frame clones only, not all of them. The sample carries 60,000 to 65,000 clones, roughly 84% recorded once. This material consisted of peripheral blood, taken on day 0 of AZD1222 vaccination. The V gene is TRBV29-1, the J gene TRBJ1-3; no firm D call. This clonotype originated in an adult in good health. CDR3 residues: CSVKTSSGNTIYF. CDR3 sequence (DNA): TGCAGCGTCAAGACAAGCTCTGGAAACACCATATATTTT.